The 26 T cell receptor beta chains below come from one sample, sequenced in a study of T cells after yellow fever vaccination. TCRdb redid the calling of the 5' RACE reads with MiXCR, one entry per CDR3 protein. The table lists more than 350,000 distinct CDR3 sequences, approximately 10% of them singletons. The sample was PBMCs, taken on the day of the first yellow fever vaccination. Source of these receptors: a young man who received the YFV17D yellow fever vaccine.

The chain carries TRBV3-1 and TRBJ1-2; the D is unclear. Germline CDR1 LGHDT, CDR2 YNNKEL (reference sequence). The CDR3 length is 14 residues. V lost 2 bases and J 5 bases, leaving 12 bases between the germline ends. The CDR3 loop is CASSQWTEAYGYTF. The CDR3 DNA follows: TGTGCCAGCAGCCAATGGACGGAAGCTTATGGCTACACCTTC.

The chain recombines TRBV7-6 with TRBJ2-1, with 10 bases aligning to TRBD1. Trimming removed 5 bases from V and 1 base from J; junction bases left unmatched: 5. CDR1 and CDR2 from the germline V gene are SGHVS and FNYEAQ. The CDR3 extends over 16 amino acids. CDR3 protein: CASSDRQGASYNEQFF. CDR3 coding DNA: TGTGCCAGCAGCGACAGACAGGGGGCATCCTACAATGAGCAGTTCTTC.

This clonotype was recorded a few times. This chain joins TRBV5-1 and TRBJ2-7, with 8 bases lining up with TRBD1. Germline CDR1 is SGHRS and CDR2 is YFSETQ. The V segment lost 3 bases and the J segment 2 bases; nucleotides outside the gene matches: 4. The CDR3 runs 14 residues. CDR3 bases: TGCGCCAGCAGCTCGGACAGGGACACCTACGAGCAGTACTTC. Protein: CASSSDRDTYEQYF.

This clonotype was seen ten or more times. The V call is TRBV5-1, the J call TRBJ2-5; TRBD2 aligns across 9 bases. This CDR3 comprises 15 residues. J lost 5 bases, V lost 1 base, and 6 bases had no gene match. The germline V gene has CDR1 SGHRS and CDR2 YFSETQ. DNA for the CDR3: TGCGCCAGCAGCTTGTTGGAGCGGGGGGAGGAGACCCAGTACTTC. It specifies CASSLLERGEETQYF.

This clonotype was counted between two and nine times. V is TRBV7-2 and J is TRBJ2-6; D remains ambiguous. Germline CDR1 and CDR2: SGHTA and FQGNSA. The CDR3 runs 14 residues. The germline V and J ends were trimmed by 5 bases and 1 base, with 6 bases remaining between them. CDR3 bases: TGTGCCAGCAGCGAACTATCTGGGGCCAACGTCCTGACTTTC. This gives the protein CASSELSGANVLTF.

In its sample, this clonotype was seen a few times. V and J are TRBV5-5 and TRBJ2-1; TRBD2 matches 9 bases. This CDR3 has 14 amino acids. The germline gives CDR1 SGHKS, CDR2 YYEKEE (reference sequence). Trimming took 4 bases from V and 8 from J; bases not matched to a gene: 7. This CDR3 reads CASSQGSGGDEQFF. The CDR3 nucleotides are TGTGCCAGCAGCCAGGGTAGCGGGGGCGATGAGCAGTTCTTC.

Regarding this clonotype: Since a much larger clone is just one base distant, this may be a read error. V usage is TRBV21-1 and J usage is TRBJ2-5. TRBV21-1 is noted as a pseudogene. The CDR3 extends over 12 amino acids. CDR3 loop: CARRGKEETQYF. The CDR3 nucleotides are TGTGCCCGACGGGGAAAAGAAGAGACCCAGTACTTC.

J is TRBJ2-7 and V is TRBV12-3 or TRBV12-4, with 9 bases identical to TRBD1. The CDR3 covers 15 residues. V lost 0 bases to trimming and J lost 3 bases; unmatched junction nucleotides: 3. The CDR3 here is CASSLAAGQGYEQYF. CDR3 DNA sequence: TGTGCCAGCAGTTTAGCTGCGGGACAGGGCTACGAGCAGTACTTC.

This clonotype has a handful of counts. J is TRBJ2-5 and V is TRBV6-1, with D possibly TRBD1 on 6 matching bases. V was trimmed by 6 bases and J by 3 bases, leaving 20 bases between them. CDR3 length: 16 amino acids. From germline, CDR1 is MNHNS and CDR2 SASEGT. As DNA, the CDR3 is TGTGCCAGCAGGGGGGCCCCCGGGGTCCTAAAAGAGACCCAGTACTTC. Its protein is CASRGAPGVLKETQYF.

This rearrangement joins TRBV19 to TRBJ1-6; D is possibly TRBD1 (5 bases). Trimming removed 6 bases at V and 13 bases at J, with 19 bases between. CDR3 length: 14 residues. Germline V gives CDR1 LNHDA, CDR2 SQIVND (reference sequence). CDR3 nucleotides: TGTGCCAGTAGCCCTAGGTCAGGGTCAGTGCCCCTCCACTTT. It yields the protein CASSPRSGSVPLHF.

V gene TRBV11-2 combines with J gene TRBJ2-5; no definite D call. Trimming removed 5 bases from V and 5 bases from J, with 12 bases in between. CDR1 and CDR2 (germline): SGHAT, FQNNGV. This CDR3 is 13 amino acids long. The CDR3 spells CASSIHPAETQYF. In nucleotides, the CDR3 is TGTGCCAGCAGCATACATCCGGCGGAGACCCAGTACTTC. The full variable domain, rest sourced from reference TRBV11-2 and TRBJ2-5, is EAGVAQSPRYKIIEKRQSVAFWCNPISGHATLYWYQQILGQGPKLLIQFQNNGVVDDSQLPKDRFSAERLKGVDSTLKIQPAKLEDSAVYLCASSIHPAETQYFGPGTRLLVL.

V gene TRBV10-3 combines with J gene TRBJ2-7; 9 bases are shared with TRBD2. This CDR3 is built from 15 residues. Germline CDR1 reads ENHRY; CDR2 reads SYGVKD. The V and J ends lost 6 bases and 1 base, in that order; junction bases with no gene match: 7. CDR3 amino acids: CAISLTSGPSYEQYF. CDR3 sequence (DNA): TGTGCCATCAGCTTGACTAGCGGTCCTTCCTACGAGCAGTACTTC.

The chain employs TRBV6-2 or TRBV6-3 and TRBJ1-5; possibly TRBD1 for D (5 bases). CDR3 length equals 15 residues. In germline, CDR1 is MNHEY, CDR2 SVGEGT. V dropped 3 bases and J dropped 4 bases, with 13 bases sitting between them. Here the CDR3 DNA reads TGTGCCAGCAGTTATTTAGGGGACCGAAATCAGCCCCAGCATTTT. Translation: CASSYLGDRNQPQHF.

In this sample, this clonotype turned up a few times. This sequence joins TRBV3-1 and TRBJ2-2; TRBD2 agrees at 8 bases. Trimming took 3 bases from V and 7 from J; bases not matched to a gene: 16. From germline, CDR1 is LGHDT and CDR2 YNNKEL (reference sequence). CDR3 length: 18 amino acids. DNA for the CDR3: TGTGCCAGCAGCCAGCTGGCGGTCGGGGGGGGCCACGGCGGGGAGCTGTTTTTT. Translating it yields CASSQLAVGGGHGGELFF.

In this sample, this clonotype turned up a few times. This chain connects TRBV7-2 to TRBJ2-7; D is uncertain. CDR3 length equals 13 residues. Germline lookup yields CDR1 SGHTA and CDR2 FQGNSA. Trimming left V 1 base short and J 7 bases short, with 11 bases between. CDR3 coding DNA: TGTGCCAGCAGCTTAGTGGGGTTGTGGGAGCAGTACTTC. This encodes CASSLVGLWEQYF.

The V and J genes are TRBV7-9 and TRBJ1-5; D is undetermined. Germline loops: CDR1 SEHNR, CDR2 FQNEAQ (reference sequence). This CDR3 has 16 residues. Trimming left V 1 base short and J 0 bases short, with 10 bases between. Here the CDR3 reads CASSLDAVYSNQPQHF. The CDR3 DNA is TGTGCCAGCAGCTTAGATGCCGTTTATAGCAATCAGCCCCAGCATTTT.

The chain carries TRBV29-1 and TRBJ1-2; unclear D gene. Germline assignment: CDR1 SQVTM and CDR2 ANQGSEA. This CDR3 region has 14 residues. Trimming cost V 1 base and J 1 base, with 10 bases left between them. The CDR3, as DNA: TGCAGCGTTGAAGCGTCAGGAATTAACTATGGCTACACCTTC. It codes for CSVEASGINYGYTF.

This clonotype was counted many times. V and J are TRBV2 and TRBJ1-4, with D hard to call. The V gene's germline CDR1 is SNHLY and CDR2 FYNNEI. Trimming shortened V by 5 bases and J by 0 bases, and 4 bases separated the two germline ends. The CDR3 sequence is 13 residues long. The chain's CDR3 is CASSPTTNEKLFF. CDR3 in DNA: TGTGCCAGCAGTCCCACAACTAATGAAAAACTGTTTTTT.

This clonotype was seen a few times. The CDR3, as DNA: TGTGCCAGCAGTTACATAGCGGGGGTCTCCTACAATGAGCAGTTCTTC. Its protein product is CASSYIAGVSYNEQFF. The rearrangement joins TRBV6-5 to TRBJ2-1, with 9 bases aligning to TRBD2. The CDR3 covers 16 residues. With V trimmed by 2 bases and J by 0 bases, 2 bases remained unmatched. CDR1 is MNHEY and CDR2 is SVGAGI in the germline V gene.

This clonotype was detected only a few times. This chain connects TRBV4-3 to TRBJ2-2; weak D call: TRBD2 (5 bases). V dropped 0 bases and J dropped 6 bases, with 11 bases sitting between them. The CDR3 is made up of 15 amino acids. CDR1 and CDR2 (germline): LGHNA, YSLEER. The CDR3 DNA reads TGCGCCAGCAGCCAAGAGAACGGGGTAGCCGGGGAGCTGTTTTTT. This gives the protein CASSQENGVAGELFF.

This clonotype came up a few times. V usage is TRBV6-1 and J usage is TRBJ1-6; 10 nucleotides agree with TRBD1. The length of the CDR3 is 14 residues. CDR1 and CDR2 from the germline V gene are MNHNS and SASEGT. The V and J ends lost 6 bases and 8 bases, in that order; junction bases with no gene match: 4. The CDR3 loop reads CASRPGTGDSPLHF. CDR3 sequence (DNA): TGTGCCAGCAGACCCGGGACAGGGGATTCACCCCTCCACTTT.

This clonotype was found many times. The rearrangement uses TRBV5-6 and TRBJ2-5, with D tentatively TRBD2 (5 bases). Germline V gene sequence: CDR1 SGHDT, CDR2 YYEEEE. With 1 base removed from V and 5 bases from J, the gap between germline ends came to 9 bases. This CDR3 contains 13 residues. DNA for the CDR3: TGTGCCAGCAGCTTGACTAGTGTGGAGACCCAGTACTTC. Residues: CASSLTSVETQYF.

This clonotype was seen only a few times. The CDR3 sequence is CAISEREDTGELFF. The CDR3 bases are TGTGCCATCAGTGAAAGAGAGGACACCGGGGAGCTGTTTTTT. The chain joins TRBV10-3 to TRBJ2-2; D unclear. From germline, CDR1 is ENHRY and CDR2 SYGVKD. Trimming left V 3 bases short and J 3 bases short, with 8 bases between. The CDR3 is 14 amino acids.

The rearrangement links TRBV19 to TRBJ2-2; TRBD2 matches 8 bases. Germline values: CDR1 LNHDA, CDR2 SQIVND (reference sequence). The CDR3 runs to 16 residues. V gave up 5 bases and J gave up 2 bases; unmatched junction bases: 7. The CDR3 nucleotides read TGTGCCAGTAGTCCCCGGGGGGGGAGAAACACCGGGGAGCTGTTTTTT. Its protein product is CASSPRGGRNTGELFF.

The chain carries TRBV5-1 and TRBJ2-5, with 7 bases fitting TRBD1. CDR3 length: 14 residues. Germline V gene sequence: CDR1 SGHRS, CDR2 YFSETQ. With V trimmed by 5 bases and J by 1 base, 5 bases remained unmatched. CDR3 sequence reads: CASREQGIQETQYF. As DNA, the CDR3 is TGCGCCAGCAGGGAACAGGGGATCCAAGAGACCCAGTACTTC.

The J gene is TRBJ2-1, the V gene TRBV20-1, with a weak D call TRBD1 (5 bases). Germline CDR1 reads DFQATT; CDR2 reads SNEGSKA (reference sequence). V was trimmed by 0 bases and J by 3 bases, leaving 9 bases between them. The CDR3 is 14 residues long. CDR3 DNA: TGCAGTGCTAGAGATCTCACAGGCTACAATGAGCAGTTCTTC. Translating gives CSARDLTGYNEQFF.